The clone carrying this T cell receptor beta chain was found many times. This sample was taken from a study of early T cells in non-severe SARS-CoV-2 infection. J lost 7 bases, V lost 2 bases, and 7 bases had no gene match. Per the germline V gene, CDR1 is KGHSH and CDR2 is LQKENI. This CDR3 spans 15 amino acids. Unique molecular identifiers tagged individual cDNA molecules. A single record per CDR3 protein comes from TCRdb applying MiXCR to the 5' RACE reads. This table holds about 60,000 distinct CDR3 sequences, roughly an eighth found once. This chain joins TRBV18 and TRBJ1-1, with 10 bases matching TRBD1. The sequenced sample was whole blood. This receptor was identified in an adult who was a healthcare worker with PCR-confirmed SARS-CoV-2 infection or an uninfected control (not recorded which). CDR3 region: CASSPMGTGDDEAFF. In DNA, the CDR3 is TGTGCCAGCTCACCAATGGGGACAGGGGACGATGAAGCTTTCTTT.